This T cell receptor beta chain is drawn from a study of identical twins. Germline CDR1 KGHDR, CDR2 SFDVKD. This CDR3 has 13 residues. As regards this clonotype: One end of the junction varies from germline; a read error may be responsible.

TCRdb redid the calling of the 5' RACE reads with MiXCR, one entry per CDR3 protein. The table has around 1.7 million distinct CDR3 sequences, 25% to 35% seen once. This chain connects TRBV24-1 to TRBJ2-7; D is undetermined. The sequence was collected from a newborn girl in good health. The sample consisted of cord blood. This CDR3 is CATSGGYSHEQYF. CDR3 coding DNA: TGTGCCACCAGTGGCGGTTACTCCCACGAGCAGTACTTC.